A selection of T cell receptor beta chains follows, all from one sample in a study of blood T cell repertoires in COVID-19. Profiled with immunoSEQ multiplex PCR; TCRdb holds only in-frame clones, not every one. The sample has about 110,000 clones; approximately 88% are singletons. The source material was peripheral blood. The receptors here all came from a human donor in a cohort sampled during active COVID-19. Both conserved end residues are trimmed from each CDR3.

>TRBJ1-2|TRBV2
ASSETGGGYGYT
>TRBJ2-5|TRBV4-1
ASSQDGGSGERETQY
>TRBJ2-7|TRBV11-2
ASSQVGQRYEQY
>TRBJ2-7|TRBV5-1
ASSLLRDSSYEQY
>TRBJ1-5|TRBV5-1
ASSLDSGGQPQH
>TRBJ2-3|TRBV5-1
ASSLAGSGGPDTQY
>TRBJ2-2|TRBV12-3/TRBV12-4
ASSPQRTGELF
>TRBJ2-5|TRBV7-8
ASSRVRIVSGGMQETQY
>TRBJ1-6|TRBV12-3/TRBV12-4
ASSLSSSPLH
>TRBJ1-6|TRBV5-1
ASSLQGYNSPLH
>TRBJ1-1|TRBV5-6
ASSLASSEGATEAF
>TRBJ2-5|TRBV27
ASSLSTSSVDLWDQY
>TRBJ2-2|TRBV5-1
ASSLDPGNTGELF
>TRBJ2-2|TRBV9
ASSVQQGLAGHTGELF
>TRBJ1-2|TRBV6-1
ASSEGQGTTNYGYT
>TRBJ1-2|TRBV7-6
ASSPGQGVSYT